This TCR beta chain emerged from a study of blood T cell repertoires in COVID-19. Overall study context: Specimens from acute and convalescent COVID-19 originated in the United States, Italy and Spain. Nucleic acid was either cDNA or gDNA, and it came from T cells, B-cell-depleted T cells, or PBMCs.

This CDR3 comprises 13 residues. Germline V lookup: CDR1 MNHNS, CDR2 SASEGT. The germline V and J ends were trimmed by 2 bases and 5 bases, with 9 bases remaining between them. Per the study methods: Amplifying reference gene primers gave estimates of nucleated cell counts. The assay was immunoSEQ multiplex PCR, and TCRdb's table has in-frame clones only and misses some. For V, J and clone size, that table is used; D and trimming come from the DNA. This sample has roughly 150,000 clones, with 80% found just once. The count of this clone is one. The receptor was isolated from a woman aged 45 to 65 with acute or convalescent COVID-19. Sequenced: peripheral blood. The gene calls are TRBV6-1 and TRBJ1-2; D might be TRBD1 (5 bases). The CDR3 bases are TGTGCCAGCAGTGAATTGACAGATTATGGCTACACCTTC. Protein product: CASSELTDYGYTF.